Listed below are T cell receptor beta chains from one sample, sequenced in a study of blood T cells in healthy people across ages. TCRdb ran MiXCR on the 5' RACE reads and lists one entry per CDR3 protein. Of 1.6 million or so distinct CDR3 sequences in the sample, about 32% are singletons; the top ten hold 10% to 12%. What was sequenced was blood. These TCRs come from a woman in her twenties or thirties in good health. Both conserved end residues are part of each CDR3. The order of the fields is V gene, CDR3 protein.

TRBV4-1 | CASSHLGPQLRAFF
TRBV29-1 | CICWADTDTQYF
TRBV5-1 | CASSPQSSGRRGEQFF
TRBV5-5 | CASSSTSRDRNTEAFF
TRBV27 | CASSLQGRREQYF
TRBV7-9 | CASSIDTSTDTQYF
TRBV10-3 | CAMGTGDSPLHF
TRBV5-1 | CASSQTGTGVETQYF
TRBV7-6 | CASSWLAGGTDTQYF
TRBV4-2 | CASRTSGGAWNEQFF
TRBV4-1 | CASSQDPGSSYEQYF
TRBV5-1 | CASSLATKVEGDEQFF
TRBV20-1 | CSATEGGYSNQPQHF
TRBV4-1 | CASSQASGGKDEQFF
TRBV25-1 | CASSEYAGAVSNTEAFF
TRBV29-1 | CSVSNDRVTTDTQYF
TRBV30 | CAWSPKRDNQPQHF
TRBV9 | CASSAVTGSVGELFF
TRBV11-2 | CASSLGGRIYEQFF
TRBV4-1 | CASSQTGRGTQYF
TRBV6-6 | CASKARDLRPYTF
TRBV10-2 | CASSESKSSGSTDTQYF
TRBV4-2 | CASSQDIGNPSGGYTF
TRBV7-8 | CASSLVQGYQPQHF
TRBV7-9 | CASSLRLGGSRSYNEQFF
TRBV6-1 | CASSEAPINGQFF
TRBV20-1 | CSADSGSAGVGETQYF
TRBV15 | CATSSRNTNEKLFF
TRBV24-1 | CATSDRTIKETQYF
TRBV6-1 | CASSEVGWDEKLFF
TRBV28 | CAAGSGSSYNEQFF
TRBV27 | CASSSDGSSYNEQFF
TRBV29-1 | CSVVARSDEQYF
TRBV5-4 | CASRQGIQETQYF
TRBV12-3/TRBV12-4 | CASSIRQYNEQFF
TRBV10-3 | CAISVGLEVNQPQYF
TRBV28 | CASTRSGTEMYEQYF
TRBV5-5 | CASSTGPQNQPQHF
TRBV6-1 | CASSVERDNSYEQYF
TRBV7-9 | CASSALGGPNEQYF
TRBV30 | CAWSVFRGTQYF
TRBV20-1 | CSVPTAGTTREQYF
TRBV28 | CASRTGDRGNSPLHF
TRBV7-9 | CASGVVDEQFF
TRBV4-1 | CASSQEGTGAGNTIYF
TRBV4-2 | CASSQGTSVNEQFF